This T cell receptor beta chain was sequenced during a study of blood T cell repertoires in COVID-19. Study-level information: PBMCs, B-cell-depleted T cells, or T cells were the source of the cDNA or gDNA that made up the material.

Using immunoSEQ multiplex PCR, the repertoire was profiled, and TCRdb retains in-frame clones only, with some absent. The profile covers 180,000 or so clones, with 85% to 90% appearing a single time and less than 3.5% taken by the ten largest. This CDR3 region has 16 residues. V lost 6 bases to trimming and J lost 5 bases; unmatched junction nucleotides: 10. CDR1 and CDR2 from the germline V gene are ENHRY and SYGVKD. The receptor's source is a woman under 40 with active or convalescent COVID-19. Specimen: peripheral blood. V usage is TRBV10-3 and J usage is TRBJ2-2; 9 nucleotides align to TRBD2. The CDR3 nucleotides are TGTGCCATCAGGCGGGAGGGCCTCCGTCAAACCGGGGAGCTGTTTTTT. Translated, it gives CAIRREGLRQTGELFF.